This T cell receptor beta chain was retrieved from a study of T cells in Graves' hyperthyroidism and ophthalmopathy. Clinical symptoms, serum thyroxine and TRAb, thyroid ultrasound and orbital computed tomography were used for the diagnoses. Regions amplified from RNA transcripts were the TCR beta CDR3 regions. TCR CDR3 regions were first amplified by RT-PCR with HTBI primers. Via MiXCR, TCRdb re-called the multiplex PCR reads, giving one row per CDR3 protein. The sample contains nearly 600,000 distinct CDR3 sequences, 11% to 15% of which appear only once. V lost 4 bases and J 6 bases, leaving 8 bases between the germline ends. This CDR3 region has 12 residues. The germline V gene encodes CDR1 MGHRA and CDR2 YSYEKL.

The origin of this receptor is a woman under 30 with Graves' ophthalmopathy. The specimen sequenced was blood. The chain recombines TRBV4-1 with TRBJ2-3; the D is unclear. The CDR3 here is CASSRVRDTQYF. CDR3 nucleotide sequence: TGCGCCAGCAGCCGGGTGAGGGATACGCAGTATTTT.